This T cell receptor (beta chain) was profiled in a study of PD-1 blockade in classical Hodgkin lymphoma. General observations from the study: By C4D1 there was a significant rise in CD4+ TCR diversity but not in CD8+ TCR diversity.

Patients all relapsed after autologous stem cell transplantation, and there was variation in brentuximab vedotin exposure. For this clone: Its antigen is currently unknown. The CDR3 does not end in the conserved phenylalanine or tryptophan, so this is likely a read error. The DNA is omitted, as the CDR3 cannot be located on it reliably, and the CDR3 follows TCRdb's listing.

Method: immunoSEQ multiplex PCR; TCRdb's copy keeps in-frame clones and lacks some. The table has more than 10,000 clones, about 80% seen once; the top ten hold approximately 25%. CDR1 and CDR2 (germline): MGHRA, YSYEKL. The CDR3 has 13 residues if both end residues are counted. Sequencing used peripheral blood mononuclear cells (PBMCs), obtained at baseline. The TCR was taken from a human donor with classical Hodgkin lymphoma. This chain uses TRBV4-1 with TRBJ2-7. The CDR3 spells CASSQGVSGPQHI.